These 13 T cell receptor beta chains came from one sample sequenced in a study of T cells in localized non-small cell lung cancer. The protocol was immunoSEQ multiplex PCR, while the TCRdb copy is restricted to in-frame clones and leaves out a portion. The top ten clones hold around 4.1% of a sample with 27,000 or so clones, roughly 80% of them seen once. The source material was peripheral blood, sampled before any cancer treatment. The receptor source for this set is a woman aged 35 to 69 with stage I lung adenocarcinoma.

The CDR3 DNA reads as TGCGCCAGCAGCCAAGTCGAGGGCAGAGAGCAGTTCTTC. Translated: CASSQVEGREQFF. This chain connects TRBV4-3 to TRBJ2-1; D may be TRBD2 (5 bases). This CDR3 is built from 13 residues. CDR1 and CDR2 from the germline V gene are LGHNA and YSLEER. V lost 1 base to trimming and J lost 10 bases, with 11 bases between them.

This clone is labeled as medium-sized (0.01 to 0.1%). Other nucleotide sequences from this sample produce the same CDR3. The chain is built from TRBV7-9 and TRBJ2-3; TRBD2 aligns across 7 bases. The V segment lost 5 bases and the J segment 2 bases; nucleotides outside the gene matches: 4. From germline, CDR1 is SEHNR and CDR2 FQNEAQ (reference sequence). This CDR3 has 14 residues. The CDR3 loop reads CASSPSGNTDTQYF. The DNA of the CDR3 is TGTGCCAGCAGCCCAAGCGGGAACACAGATACGCAGTATTTT.

The chain carries TRBV30 and TRBJ2-7, with D possibly called TRBD1 or TRBD2 (5 bases each). CDR1 is GTSNPN, CDR2 SVGIG, per germline (reference sequence). V gave up 4 bases and J gave up 0 bases, with 13 bases separating them. The CDR3 sequence is 14 residues long. The CDR3 spells CAWMGTGNSYEQYF. Written as DNA, the CDR3 is TGTGCCTGGATGGGGACGGGGAACTCCTACGAGCAGTACTTC.

V and J are TRBV2 and TRBJ2-3; tentative D call: TRBD1 (6 bases). Trimming pared 4 bases from V and 2 bases from J, leaving 10 bases between. CDR3 length: 14 amino acids. Germline V lookup: CDR1 SNHLY, CDR2 FYNNEI. Here the CDR3 reads CASSGTVLTDTQYF. Here the CDR3 DNA reads TGTGCCAGCAGTGGGACAGTTCTCACAGATACGCAGTATTTT.

The chain uses TRBV27 and TRBJ2-3; 7 bases fit TRBD2. Germline V gene sequence: CDR1 MNHEY, CDR2 SMNVEV (reference sequence). With V trimmed by 3 bases and J by 2 bases, 5 bases remained unmatched. This CDR3 has 15 amino acids. CDR3 residues: CASSFTGGPTDTQYF. The CDR3 bases are TGTGCCAGCAGTTTTACGGGGGGACCCACAGATACGCAGTATTTT.

There are a few counts of this clone. The chain has TRBV7-7 and TRBJ2-5, with D possibly matching TRBD1 (5 bases). Germline V gene data show CDR1 as SSHAT and CDR2 as FNYEAQ (reference sequence). Between the trimmed V and J ends, which lost 5 bases and 4 bases, there was a span of 11 bases. This CDR3 spans 13 amino acids. The CDR3: CASSTDTLETQYF. The CDR3 bases are TGTGCCAGCAGCACGGACACCTTAGAGACCCAGTACTTC.

The J gene is TRBJ1-1, the V gene TRBV11-3, with 7 positions matching TRBD1. Germline values: CDR1 SGHNT, CDR2 YENEEA. This CDR3 is 14 amino acids long. V trimming: 5 bases; J trimming: 1 base; junction bases outside the gene matches: 4. The chain's CDR3 is CASSEGGRNTEAFF. CDR3 sequence (DNA): TGTGCCAGCAGCGAAGGGGGCAGGAACACTGAAGCTTTCTTT.

This clone was recorded only once. The V call is TRBV7-8, the J call TRBJ2-3; D not resolved. Trimming took 5 bases from V and 2 from J, leaving 5 bases between them. This CDR3 is 12 amino acids long. Germline CDR1 and CDR2: SGHVS and FQNEAQ. CDR3 sequence (DNA): TGTGCCAGCAGCCCCTTCACAGATACGCAGTATTTT. Its translation: CASSPFTDTQYF.

The chain recombines TRBV5-6 with TRBJ1-1; D not certain. The CDR3 is 14 amino acids. Looked up from germline, CDR1 is SGHDT and CDR2 is YYEEEE. V lost 4 bases, J lost 5 bases, and 15 bases lay in between. This CDR3 reads CASSTPLLGTEAFF. CDR3 sequence (DNA): TGTGCCAGCAGCACCCCCCTGCTAGGGACTGAAGCTTTCTTT.

The V gene is TRBV25-1, the J gene TRBJ1-1, with TRBD1 identical over 10 bases. This CDR3 is 16 amino acids long. Germline CDR1 MGHDK, CDR2 SYGVNS. The V segment lost 7 bases and the J segment 6 bases; nucleotides outside the gene matches: 14. This chain's CDR3 is CASTRQGATGFSEAFF. CDR3 in DNA: TGTGCCAGCACCCGACAGGGGGCGACTGGTTTTTCTGAAGCTTTCTTT.

This sequence joins TRBV4-3 and TRBJ1-3; D is undetermined. V was pared by 0 bases and J by 4 bases, with 10 bases between. From germline, CDR1 is LGHNA and CDR2 YSLEER. The length of the CDR3 is 15 residues. The CDR3, as DNA: TGCGCCAGCAGCCAAGAAGTCTTCGAAGGAAACACCATATATTTT. It codes for CASSQEVFEGNTIYF.

V gene TRBV5-1 combines with J gene TRBJ1-1, with 8 nucleotides matching TRBD1. The V gene end was trimmed by 2 bases and the J gene end by 1 base; junction bases not matched to a gene: 7. CDR3 size: 16 residues. Germline V CDR1 and CDR2: SGHRS, YFSETQ. DNA of the CDR3: TGCGCCAGCAGCTTAGGCCCCGGGACAGGGAACACTGAAGCTTTCTTT. Encoded protein: CASSLGPGTGNTEAFF.

This chain joins TRBV5-4 and TRBJ1-2; 7 bases are a match to TRBD1. Germline V gene sequence: CDR1 SGHNT, CDR2 YYREEE (reference sequence). The ends lost 6 bases at V and 2 bases at J; junction bases unmatched: 13. The CDR3 sequence is 16 residues long. The chain's CDR3 is CASNLLDTGENYGYTF. The CDR3 nucleotides are TGTGCCAGCAACCTACTCGATACAGGGGAGAACTATGGCTACACCTTC.